The 25 T cell receptor beta chains reported below all come from one sample, sequenced in a study of T cell clonality in common variable immunodeficiency. Produced via immunoSEQ multiplex PCR; TCRdb's table is partial and in-frame only. Captured here are tens of thousands of clones, none seen once; the top ten comprise around 1.7%. Input material: peripheral blood mononuclear cells. The receptors come from a person aged 18 to 70 in good health.

This clone was seen repeatedly, ten times or more. Coverage ceases 3 residues before the CDR3 finishes, and the germline J gene fills in the end. The rearrangement joins TRBV7-2 to TRBJ1-3; a weak D match, TRBD1 (6 bases). CDR1 and CDR2 (germline): SGHTA, FQGNSA. This CDR3 contains 15 residues. The V gene lost 5 bases and the J gene lost 2 bases, with 13 bases spanning the gap. The CDR3 DNA, read in part, is TGTGCCAGCAGCCGCGTACAGGGAACTGGAAACACC. Residues: CASSRVQGTGNT. The CDR3 reads in full as CASSRVQGTGNTIYF. The full variable domain, rest sourced from reference TRBV7-2 and TRBJ1-3, is GAGVSQSPSNKVTEKGKDVELRCDPISGHTALYWYRQSLGQGLEFLIYFQGNSAPDKSGLPSDRFSAERTGGSVSTLTIQRTQQEDSAVYLCASSRVQGTGNTIYFGEGSWLTVV.

This clone showed up many times. The read ends 3 residues early relative to the CDR3; the germline J gene fills the gap. The V gene is TRBV7-9, the J gene TRBJ2-1; D perhaps matches TRBD2 (5 bases). This CDR3 spans 15 amino acids. V lost 1 base and J 6 bases, leaving 13 bases between the germline ends. Germline CDR1 reads SEHNR; CDR2 reads FQNEAQ (reference sequence). CDR3 DNA (partial): TGTGCCAGCAGCTTAGTTTGGCGGGTTCGCAATGAG. Protein sequence: CASSLVWRVRNE. The full CDR3 protein reads CASSLVWRVRNEQFF.

There are many counts of this clone. Read coverage stops 3 residues before the CDR3 terminus; the germline J gene supplies the remainder. J is TRBJ2-1 and V is TRBV7-2; maybe TRBD2 (7 bases). Germline V gives CDR1 SGHTA, CDR2 FQGNSA. V lost 2 bases to trimming and J lost 6 bases, with 11 bases between them. The CDR3 loop spans 14 amino acids. CDR3 DNA (partial): TGTGCCAGCAGCTTATCGGGGGGCTCCAATGAG. This codes for CASSLSGGSNE. The CDR3 reads in full as CASSLSGGSNEQFF.

This clone appeared many times. The read terminates 3 residues ahead of where the CDR3 ends, so the germline J gene completes it. J is TRBJ2-7 and V is TRBV7-3; 7 positions agree with TRBD2. Germline CDR1 reads SGHTA; CDR2 reads FQGTGA. The CDR3 is made up of 15 amino acids. Germline trimming cut 4 bases from V and 0 bases from J; bases unmatched to any gene: 6. CDR3 DNA, as far as it was read: TGTGCCAGCAGCTCTGGGGGGGGAACCTCCTACGAG. Residues: CASSSGGGTSYE. The CDR3 reads in full as CASSSGGGTSYEQYF.

This clone has ten or more counts. Partial CDR3 DNA: TGCAGTGCTCCCCGCCCAAAAGGGACATCGAACAACTATGGC. Translation gives CSAPRPKGTSNNYG. The whole CDR3 is CSAPRPKGTSNNYGYTF. The chain couples TRBV20-1 to TRBJ1-2; a weak D match, TRBD1 (6 bases). The read terminates 3 residues before the CDR3 end, so the remaining end is supplied by the germline J gene. Germline CDR1 and CDR2: DFQATT and SNEGSKA (reference sequence). The CDR3 spans 17 residues. Trimming took off 5 bases at V and 2 bases at J, with 24 bases between the two ends.

This clone was seen at least ten times. The read halts 3 residues ahead of the CDR3 end, with the missing end drawn from the germline J gene. The gene calls are TRBV19 and TRBJ2-2, with D tentatively TRBD1 (6 bases). Germline CDR1 is LNHDA and CDR2 is SQIVND (reference sequence). The CDR3 runs 13 residues. V lost 6 bases, J lost 5 bases, and 10 bases lay in between. CDR3 bases read: TGTGCCAGTAGCCCCAGGGGTACCGGGGAG. Amino acid sequence: CASSPRGTGE. The CDR3 reads in full as CASSPRGTGELFF.

This clone was seen repeatedly, ten times or more. With the read ending 3 residues before the CDR3 end, the germline J gene is used to fill in that end. This chain uses TRBV5-1 with TRBJ2-5; 8 bases match TRBD1. This CDR3 contains 16 residues. Looked up from germline, CDR1 is SGHRS and CDR2 is YFSETQ. V lost 4 bases to trimming and J lost 2 bases; unmatched junction nucleotides: 10. The CDR3 here is CASSGGTGGGQETQYF. The CDR3 bases that were read are TGCGCCAGCAGCGGCGGGACAGGTGGGGGACAAGAGACC.

For this clone: The CDR3 extends 3 residues past the end of the read, so its final part is completed from the germline J gene. The gene calls are TRBV6-2 or TRBV6-3 and TRBJ2-2; 12 bases match TRBD2. Germline V lookup: CDR1 MNHEY, CDR2 SVGEGT. The CDR3 has 16 amino acids. Unmatched junction bases numbered 6, after V lost 4 bases and J lost 6 bases. The CDR3 spells CASSWGLAGGAGELFF. Partial CDR3 DNA: TGTGCCAGCAGTTGGGGACTAGCGGGCGGCGCCGGGGAG.

In its sample, this clone was seen many times. With the read ending 3 residues before the CDR3 end, the germline J gene is used to fill in that end. V and J are TRBV5-1 and TRBJ1-3, with 7 bases identical to TRBD1. The CDR3 consists of 15 residues. The V gene's germline CDR1 is SGHRS and CDR2 YFSETQ. V lost 7 bases to trimming and J lost 0 bases; unmatched junction nucleotides: 7. Incomplete CDR3 DNA: TGCGCCAGCTCTGGGGGACAGAGCTCTGGAAACACC. Amino acids: CASSGGQSSGNT. The whole CDR3 reads CASSGGQSSGNTIYF.

This clone was seen repeatedly, ten times or more. The missing CDR3 end, 3 residues past where the read stops, is filled in from the germline J gene. The rearrangement uses TRBV7-3 and TRBJ2-1, with TRBD2 matching over 9 bases. The CDR3 loop spans 15 amino acids. Germline CDR1 and CDR2: SGHTA and FQGTGA. V shed 2 bases and J 2 bases; nucleotides not matched to a gene: 1. The CDR3 loop is CASSLVAGAYNEQFF. Incomplete CDR3 DNA: TGTGCCAGCAGCTTAGTAGCGGGAGCCTACAATGAG. Full variable domain (remainder filled in from reference TRBV7-3 and TRBJ2-1): GAGVSQTPSNKVTEKGKYVELRCDPISGHTALYWYRQSLGQGPEFLIYFQGTGAADDSGLPNDRFFAVRPEGSVSTLKIQRTERGDSAVYLCASSLVAGAYNEQFFGPGTRLTVL.

The table lists this clone with many counts. With the read ending 3 residues before the CDR3 end, the germline J gene is used to fill in that end. The J gene is TRBJ2-7, the V gene TRBV29-1; perhaps TRBD2 as D (6 bases). Germline V gene sequence: CDR1 SQVTM, CDR2 ANQGSEA. Trimming took off 5 bases at V and 0 bases at J, with 11 bases between the two ends. The CDR3 totals 13 residues. The part of the CDR3 DNA that was read is TGCAGCGTTCTCGGACTACGCTCCTACGAG. It codes for CSVLGLRSYE. The whole CDR3 is CSVLGLRSYEQYF.

This clone was seen many times. Incomplete CDR3 DNA: TGTGCCAGCAGTTACTCGGCCGCAGATAGCACAGATACG. Amino acids: CASSYSAADSTDT. The entire CDR3 protein is CASSYSAADSTDTQYF. The chain links TRBV6-2 or TRBV6-3 to TRBJ2-3; D remains unclear. The read ends 3 residues shy of where the CDR3 ends; the end is completed using the germline J gene. Trimming took off 0 bases at V and 0 bases at J, with 10 bases between the two ends. The CDR3 has 16 residues. Germline V gene data show CDR1 as MNHEY and CDR2 as SVGEGT.

This clone has at least ten counts. From the germline J gene comes the end of the CDR3, since the read stops 3 residues before it. The rearrangement links TRBV7-2 to TRBJ2-1; the match to TRBD2 covers 11 bases. The V segment lost 0 bases and the J segment 2 bases; nucleotides outside the gene matches: 3. The CDR3 is 17 residues long. Looked up from germline, CDR1 is SGHTA and CDR2 is FQGNSA. The CDR3 protein is CASSLAVAGGAYNEQFF. The covered CDR3 bases are TGTGCCAGCAGCTTAGCGGTAGCGGGGGGGGCCTACAATGAG.

This clone came up many times. The read ends 3 residues early relative to the CDR3; the germline J gene fills the gap. The chain has TRBV13 and TRBJ2-7; tentative D call: TRBD1 (7 bases). CDR1 is PRHDT and CDR2 is FYEKMQ in the germline V gene (reference sequence). The CDR3 consists of 14 residues. Trimming took 5 bases from V and 4 from J, leaving 15 bases between them. The CDR3 region is CASSPGRGEYEQYF. The part of the CDR3 DNA that was read is TGTGCCAGCAGCCCCGGCAGGGGGGAGTACGAG.

As regards this clone: One end of the junction varies from germline; a read error may be responsible. The part of the CDR3 DNA that was read is TGTTCCAGCAGCTTACCGGCCTACGAG. Amino acids: CSSSLPAYE. The complete CDR3 protein is CSSSLPAYEQYF. The chain uses TRBV7-9 and TRBJ2-7; no clear D. The sequenced fragment ends 3 residues before the CDR3 boundary, so the rest is inferred from the germline J gene. This CDR3 contains 12 residues. Germline V gene lookup returns CDR1 SEHNR and CDR2 FQNEAQ (reference sequence).

This clone was seen at least ten times. The observed sequence ends 3 residues before the CDR3 terminus, with the missing tail filled in from the germline J gene. The chain employs TRBV10-3 and TRBJ2-5, with 8 positions matching TRBD1. This CDR3 has 15 residues. Germline values: CDR1 ENHRY, CDR2 SYGVKD. The V segment lost 4 bases and the J segment 3 bases; nucleotides outside the gene matches: 7. Here the CDR3 reads CAISGRYRGEETQYF. The covered CDR3 bases are TGTGCCATCAGTGGGAGATACAGGGGGGAAGAGACC.

This clone has more than one count but fewer than ten. With the read ending 3 residues before the CDR3 end, the germline J gene is used to fill in that end. The gene calls are TRBV6-1 and TRBJ2-3, with 11 bases that match TRBD2. Germline V gives CDR1 MNHNS, CDR2 SASEGT. This CDR3 is built from 15 residues. V lost 4 bases and J lost 2; bases outside the gene matches: 2. The part of the CDR3 DNA that was read is TGTGCCAGCAGTGTGACTAGCGGGGCCACAGATACG. Translating gives CASSVTSGATDT. The CDR3 in full is CASSVTSGATDTQYF.

This clone was picked up many times. The missing CDR3 end, 3 residues past where the read stops, is filled in from the germline J gene. This rearrangement joins TRBV14 to TRBJ2-3, with TRBD2 identical over 11 bases. Germline loops: CDR1 SGHDN, CDR2 FVKESK. This CDR3 has 15 amino acids. V trimming: 4 bases; J trimming: 6 bases; junction bases outside the gene matches: 6. Incomplete CDR3 DNA: TGTGCCAGCAGCCCCTTAGCGGGGGGGCGGGATACG. Protein sequence: CASSPLAGGRDT. The complete CDR3 sequence is CASSPLAGGRDTQYF.

This clone was counted only a few times. Incomplete CDR3 DNA: TGCGCCAGCCAACGCGACAATGAG. Protein product: CASQRDNE. Given in full, the CDR3 is CASQRDNEQFF. The J gene is TRBJ2-1, the V gene TRBV5-1; no firm D call. The read terminates 3 residues ahead of where the CDR3 ends, so the germline J gene completes it. V lost 7 bases and J lost 5, with 7 bases in between. The length of the CDR3 is 11 residues. CDR1 SGHRS and CDR2 YFSETQ come from the germline V gene.

In this sample, this clone turned up a few times. The CDR3 goes on 3 residues after the read ends, and that part is filled in from the germline J gene. The rearrangement links TRBV2 to TRBJ2-7, with unresolved D. The CDR3 covers 17 residues. Germline V gene lookup returns CDR1 SNHLY and CDR2 FYNNEI. V was shortened by 0 bases and J by 0 bases, with 15 bases between the two germline ends. This chain's CDR3 is CASSEAKSAVFSYEQYF. CDR3 DNA (partial): TGTGCCAGCAGTGAAGCAAAATCGGCGGTATTCTCCTACGAG.

This clone was observed at least ten times. Read data end 3 residues before the CDR3 end; the end is taken from the germline J gene. This chain connects TRBV7-8 to TRBJ2-1, with D possibly matching TRBD1 (6 bases). Germline CDR1 SGHVS, CDR2 FQNEAQ. The CDR3 loop spans 14 amino acids. The V end was cut by 1 base, the J end by 5 bases, with 9 bases between. The CDR3 loop is CASSLVPGDNEQFF. CDR3 DNA (partial): TGTGCCAGCAGCTTAGTGCCAGGGGACAATGAG. The full variable domain, completed using reference TRBV7-8 and TRBJ2-1, is GAGVSQSPRYKVAKRGQDVALRCDPISGHVSLFWYQQALGQGPEFLTYFQNEAQLDKSGLPSDRFFAERPEGSVSTLKIQRTQQEDSAVYLCASSLVPGDNEQFFGPGTRLTVL.

In this sample, this clone turned up many times. The read terminates 3 residues before the CDR3 end, so the remaining end is supplied by the germline J gene. The rearrangement uses TRBV18 and TRBJ1-4, with unresolved D. This CDR3 has 12 amino acids. Germline V gene sequence: CDR1 KGHSH, CDR2 LQKENI. Trimming stripped 3 bases from V and 8 bases from J, with 7 bases between. The CDR3 sequence is CASSPNGEKLFF. Incomplete CDR3 DNA: TGTGCCAGCTCACCGAACGGGGAAAAA.

This clone was detected ten times or more. With the read ending 3 residues before the CDR3 end, the germline J gene is used to fill in that end. The V and J genes are TRBV7-3 and TRBJ2-1; maybe TRBD1 (7 bases). V lost 5 bases and J 5 bases, leaving 13 bases between the germline ends. The CDR3 has 14 residues. Germline V gives CDR1 SGHTA, CDR2 FQGTGA. CDR3 sequence: CASSAGGLNNEQFF. The DNA read from the CDR3 is TGTGCCAGCAGCGCAGGGGGGTTGAACAATGAG.

This clone was counted many times. The CDR3 extends 3 residues past the end of the read, so its final part is completed from the germline J gene. This chain connects TRBV30 to TRBJ1-3, with D tentatively TRBD1 (5 bases). The CDR3 is 13 amino acids. V was shortened by 8 bases and J by 4 bases, with 15 bases between the two germline ends. The germline V gene encodes CDR1 GTSNPN and CDR2 SVGIG (reference sequence). The covered CDR3 bases are TGTGCCGAAATGGGGGGTGCCGGAAACACC. This codes for CAEMGGAGNT. The full CDR3 reads CAEMGGAGNTIYF.

This clone was detected only a few times. The read stops 3 residues short of the end of the CDR3; the missing end is completed from the germline J gene. The rearrangement links TRBV6-1 to TRBJ2-1; D possibly corresponds to TRBD1 (5 bases). V was pared by 4 bases and J by 4 bases, with 8 bases between. Germline V gives CDR1 MNHNS, CDR2 SASEGT. There are 13 residues in the CDR3. CDR3 DNA (partial): TGTGCCAGCAGTGTTCAGGGATACAATGAG. As protein: CASSVQGYNE. The whole CDR3 is CASSVQGYNEQFF.